This is a list of T cell receptor beta chains from one sample in a study of response to subunit inactivated influenza vaccine. TCRdb processed the RT-PCR reads anew with MiXCR; each CDR3 protein has one entry. Among 700,000 to 900,000 distinct CDR3 sequences listed, approximately 21% were seen once. Source: PBMCs from blood, taken 5 days after vaccination. The receptors here all came from a man aged 45-60 years who received an inactivated influenza vaccine. Both conserved end residues are part of each CDR3. The D gene is left open where the match is weak. Clone size, where shown, is once, few, many, or a class for clones that have expanded.

V gene	clone size	D gene	J gene	CDR3 protein	CDR3 DNA
TRBV20-1	NA	TRBD1	TRBJ1-4	CSASQGANEKLFF	TGCAGTGCTTCACAGGGGGCGAATGAAAAACTGTTTTTT
TRBV19	few	TRBD1	TRBJ1-5	CASSRITGTGSPQPQHF	TGTGCCAGTAGTCGAATTACCGGGACAGGGAGTCCCCAGCCCCAGCATTTT
TRBV19	once	NA	TRBJ1-6	CASSMVQTNSPLHF	TGTGCCAGTAGTATGGTACAGACAAATTCACCCCTCCACTTT
TRBV3-1	NA	NA	TRBJ2-6	CASSLTYTGTGANVLTF	TGTGCCAGCAGCCTAACTTATACAGGGACTGGGGCCAACGTCCTGACTTTC
TRBV7-9	NA	TRBD1	TRBJ2-1	CASSPRTGDNEQFF	TGTGCCAGCAGCCCCAGAACAGGGGACAATGAGCAGTTCTTC
TRBV29-1	once	NA	TRBJ1-1	CRVPGNTEAFF	TGCAGAGTGCCCGGGAACACTGAAGCTTTCTTT
TRBV20-1	NA	NA	TRBJ1-5	CSASSTSQGPQHF	TGCAGTGCTAGTTCGACATCACAGGGACCTCAGCATTTT
TRBV20-1	many	TRBD2	TRBJ2-3	CSARDWTSGSRGSIADTQYF	TGCAGTGCTAGAGATTGGACTAGCGGGAGTCGGGGTTCGATCGCAGATACGCAGTATTTT
TRBV20-1	NA	TRBD1	TRBJ2-1	CSAMSTTRGHNEQFF	TGCAGTGCCATGTCTACTACCAGGGGGCACAATGAGCAGTTCTTC
TRBV20-1	NA	NA	TRBJ1-4	CSATGLDEKLFF	TGCAGTGCTACTGGTCTGGATGAAAAACTGTTTTTT
TRBV9	NA	NA	TRBJ2-1	CASSPRLASYNEQFF	TGTGCCAGCAGCCCCCGGCTAGCCTCCTACAATGAGCAGTTCTTC
TRBV3-1	NA	NA	TRBJ2-7	CASSQGPGLSYEQYF	TGTGCCAGCAGCCAAGGGCCGGGGCTCTCCTACGAGCAGTACTTC
TRBV6-4	NA	NA	TRBJ2-6	CASSGGGPGANVLTF	TGTGCCAGCAGTGGGGGCGGGCCCGGGGCCAACGTCCTGACTTTC
TRBV5-1	NA	TRBD1	TRBJ2-3	CASSLRLRQGYTDTQYF	TGCGCCAGCAGCTTGCGATTGAGACAGGGATATACAGATACGCAGTATTTT
TRBV24-1	few	TRBD2	TRBJ2-1	CATMGGSAYNEQFF	TGTGCCACCATGGGCGGGAGTGCCTACAATGAGCAGTTCTTC
TRBV20-1	few	NA	TRBJ2-7	CSARDLGTALSQYF	TGCAGTGCTAGAGATCTCGGGACGGCACTTTCGCAGTACTTC
TRBV7-9	NA	NA	TRBJ1-4	CASSLGPTTNEKLFF	TGTGCCAGCAGCTTAGGTCCTACAACTAATGAAAAACTGTTTTTT
TRBV11-2	NA	TRBD2	TRBJ2-7	CASSLGSGGYLYEQYF	TGTGCCAGCAGCCTGGGAAGCGGGGGGTACCTCTACGAGCAGTACTTC
TRBV20-1	few	TRBD2	TRBJ2-1	CSARPNSTRLAGSYNEQFF	TGCAGTGCTAGACCTAATTCAACAAGACTAGCGGGGTCCTACAATGAGCAGTTCTTC
TRBV28	once	NA	TRBJ2-1	CASSLQLIGGEQFF	TGTGCCAGCAGTTTACAGCTCATCGGTGGTGAGCAGTTCTTC
TRBV29-1	NA	TRBD2	TRBJ2-5	CSGGLGAGVGETQYF	TGCAGCGGCGGCCTTGGGGCGGGAGTCGGCGAGACCCAGTACTTC
TRBV24-1	NA	TRBD1	TRBJ2-1	CATSDSGGHEQFF	TGTGCCACCAGTGATTCAGGGGGTCATGAGCAGTTCTTC
TRBV7-2	few	NA	TRBJ2-5	CASSLRHGQETQYF	TGTGCCAGCAGCTTACGCCATGGACAAGAGACCCAGTACTTC
TRBV12-3/TRBV12-4	many	NA	TRBJ1-1	CASSSSGTRLRNTEAFF	TGTGCCAGCAGTTCATCCGGGACACGGCTGAGGAACACTGAAGCTTTCTTT
TRBV5-1	few	NA	TRBJ2-4	CASSFSPGESRLAKNIQYF	TGCGCCAGCAGCTTCTCTCCAGGAGAATCGCGCCTAGCCAAAAACATTCAGTACTTC
TRBV28	few	NA	TRBJ2-1	CASSQVELNEQFF	TGTGCCAGCAGTCAAGTGGAGTTAAATGAGCAGTTCTTC
TRBV25-1	NA	NA	TRBJ2-7	CASSDYPGGSYEQYF	TGTGCCAGCAGTGATTACCCGGGCGGCTCTTACGAGCAGTACTTC
TRBV7-9	NA	TRBD1	TRBJ2-1	CASSPRWDRAKGNEQFF	TGTGCCAGCAGCCCGAGGTGGGACAGGGCCAAAGGGAATGAGCAGTTCTTC
TRBV20-1	many	NA	TRBJ2-7	CSASPGGWSYEQYF	TGCAGTGCTAGCCCCGGGGGTTGGTCCTACGAGCAGTACTTC
TRBV5-4	few	NA	TRBJ2-5	CASSLERRDYQETQYF	TGTGCCAGCAGCTTGGAAAGGCGGGACTACCAAGAGACCCAGTACTTC
TRBV6-1	once	TRBD1	TRBJ1-1	CASGSGAGGFTEAFF	TGTGCCAGCGGTAGCGGGGCAGGGGGGTTCACTGAAGCTTTCTTT
TRBV24-1	NA	NA	TRBJ2-1	CATSPTGSRFDEQFF	TGTGCCACCAGCCCGACAGGCTCCCGGTTTGATGAGCAGTTCTTC
TRBV4-3	few	NA	TRBJ1-6	CASSQDPRYNSPLHF	TGCGCCAGCAGCCAAGATCCACGTTATAATTCACCCCTCCACTTT
TRBV4-1	few	NA	TRBJ1-2	CASSQAQGRGLRYGYTF	TGCGCCAGCAGCCAAGCCCAGGGACGGGGGCTGCGCTATGGCTACACCTTC
TRBV5-1	NA	TRBD1	TRBJ1-1	CASSTGGVPEAFF	TGCGCCAGCAGCACAGGGGGGGTACCTGAAGCTTTCTTT
TRBV12-3/TRBV12-4	NA	NA	TRBJ2-1	CATTGMGYNEQFF	TGTGCCACCACAGGGATGGGCTACAATGAGCAGTTCTTC
TRBV7-9	NA	NA	TRBJ2-6	CASSLALQGANVLTF	TGTGCCAGCAGCTTAGCGCTCCAGGGGGCCAACGTCCTGACTTTC
TRBV20-1	NA	NA	TRBJ2-5	CSARKAGRPRETQYF	TGCAGTGCTAGGAAGGCCGGCAGACCCCGGGAGACCCAGTACTTC
TRBV6-5	NA	TRBD2	TRBJ2-3	CASSYPKRESSTDTQYF	TGTGCCAGCAGTTACCCGAAGCGGGAGAGTAGCACAGATACGCAGTATTTT
TRBV5-6	many	NA	TRBJ2-1	CASSSGTVQGWYDEQFF	TGTGCCAGCAGCTCAGGAACCGTACAGGGCTGGTACGATGAGCAGTTCTTC
TRBV28	NA	TRBD1	TRBJ2-4	CASSPGTGSKNIQYF	TGTGCCAGCAGTCCCGGGACAGGGTCCAAAAACATTCAGTACTTC
TRBV5-1	NA	NA	TRBJ1-1	CASSFQGGVNTEAFF	TGCGCCAGCAGCTTTCAAGGAGGCGTGAACACTGAAGCTTTCTTT